These 30 T cell receptor beta chains were sequenced from one sample in a study of patients and donors after allogeneic stem cell transplantation. TCRdb ran MiXCR on the RT-PCR reads and lists one entry per CDR3 protein. The data show fewer than 500,000 distinct CDR3 sequences, 16% seen once. Sequenced sample: blood, either unsorted or a sorted T cell fraction (not recorded which). The receptors here all came from a human donor who was either an allogeneic HSCT recipient or a stem cell or donor lymphocyte infusion donor (not recorded which). It is not recorded whose cells these are; they may come from a transplant donor.

The chain couples TRBV11-1 to TRBJ2-7; 11 positions match TRBD2. V shed 0 bases, J shed 2 bases, and the junction held 15 bases outside the gene matches. The CDR3 runs to 20 residues. The germline V gene has CDR1 SGHAT and CDR2 FQDESV (reference sequence). Here the CDR3 DNA reads TGTGCCAGCAGCTTAGCAGTCCTAGCGGGAGGTCCCCTCAACGCCTACGAGCAGTACTTC. It is translated as CASSLAVLAGGPLNAYEQYF.

This clonotype was picked up many times. This chain uses TRBV5-6 with TRBJ2-2; D gene uncertain. The CDR3 consists of 17 residues. V shed 1 base and J shed 3 bases, with 16 bases lying between them. The germline CDR1 and CDR2 sequences are SGHDT and YYEEEE. As DNA, the CDR3 is TGTGCCAGCAGCTTGTTTATCTGGAAACGGGACACCGGGGAGCTGTTTTTT. The encoded protein is CASSLFIWKRDTGELFF.

This clonotype was counted a few times. J is TRBJ1-2 and V is TRBV6-5; D is perhaps TRBD1 (6 bases). This CDR3 is 15 amino acids long. V dropped 0 bases and J dropped 1 base, with 9 bases sitting between them. Germline V gene data show CDR1 as MNHEY and CDR2 as SVGAGI. DNA of the CDR3: TGTGCCAGCAGTTACTCGACAGGCGGTAACTATGGCTACACCTTC. The encoded protein is CASSYSTGGNYGYTF.

This clonotype appeared a few times. The chain links TRBV24-1 to TRBJ2-1; the match to TRBD2 covers 9 bases. The CDR3 contains 17 residues. V lost 2 bases, J lost 4 bases, and 8 bases stayed unmatched. CDR1 KGHDR and CDR2 SFDVKD come from the germline V gene. The CDR3 DNA follows: TGTGCCACCAGTGATTCGGCTAGCGGGGTTAAATACAATGAGCAGTTCTTC. Residues: CATSDSASGVKYNEQFF.

The sample holds a few counts of this clonotype. The gene calls are TRBV12-3 or TRBV12-4 and TRBJ1-3, with D uncertain. CDR3 length equals 15 residues. The V end was cut by 3 bases, the J end by 2 bases, with 11 bases between. The CDR3 loop reads CASSFVVLPGNTIYF. The CDR3 DNA reads as TGTGCCAGCAGTTTTGTGGTATTACCTGGAAACACCATATATTTT.

The chain joins TRBV20-1 to TRBJ2-7; D might be TRBD2 (6 bases). The V gene's germline CDR1 is DFQATT and CDR2 SNEGSKA (reference sequence). Trimming took off 0 bases at V and 1 base at J, with 13 bases between the two ends. The CDR3 sequence is 15 residues long. This CDR3 reads CSARDPGERSYEQYF. The CDR3 DNA follows: TGCAGTGCTAGAGATCCGGGGGAGAGGTCCTACGAGCAGTACTTC.

V is TRBV2 and J is TRBJ2-1, with D maybe TRBD2 (6 bases). The CDR3 is 16 amino acids. Germline loops: CDR1 SNHLY, CDR2 FYNNEI. V was clipped by 1 base and J by 6 bases, with 16 bases between them. This CDR3 reads CASSEGGGLEPNEQFF. DNA for the CDR3: TGTGCCAGCAGTGAAGGTGGGGGACTGGAGCCCAATGAGCAGTTCTTC.

This clonotype came up a few times. The V call is TRBV14, the J call TRBJ2-2; D is uncertain. The CDR3 sequence is 14 residues long. V was shortened by 4 bases and J by 3 bases, with 9 bases between the two germline ends. Germline values: CDR1 SGHDN, CDR2 FVKESK. CDR3 sequence reads: CASSLRRDTGELFF. CDR3 nucleotide sequence: TGTGCCAGCAGCCTAAGAAGGGACACCGGGGAGCTGTTTTTT. Complete variable domain (other parts from reference TRBV14 and TRBJ2-2): EAGVTQFPSHSVIEKGQTVTLRCDPISGHDNLYWYRRVMGKEIKFLLHFVKESKQDESGMPNNRFLAERTGGTYSTLKVQPAELEDSGVYFCASSLRRDTGELFFGEGSRLTVL.

Concerning this clonotype: One junction end disagrees with the germline gene, perhaps due to a read error. The chain is built from TRBV11-1 and TRBJ2-2; TRBD1 aligns across 10 bases. This CDR3 has 14 amino acids. Germline loops: CDR1 SGHAT, CDR2 FQDESV (reference sequence). The CDR3 nucleotides read TGTTCCAGCACCCTGACAGGGGGCATCGGGGAGCTGTTTTTT. Its translation is CSSTLTGGIGELFF.

This clonotype was observed many times. V usage is TRBV5-1 and J usage is TRBJ2-3; D ambiguous. CDR1 and CDR2 from the germline V gene are SGHRS and YFSETQ. V was cut by 0 bases and J by 5 bases, with 13 bases left in between. The CDR3 spans 15 residues. The CDR3 is CASSLALTGGDTQYF. CDR3 DNA: TGCGCCAGCAGCTTGGCGCTCACTGGTGGAGATACGCAGTATTTT.

This clonotype was recorded at least ten times. The gene calls are TRBV12-3 or TRBV12-4 and TRBJ2-1; D perhaps matches TRBD2 (7 bases). The V gene lost 5 bases and the J gene lost 9 bases, with 20 bases spanning the gap. This CDR3 is 15 amino acids long. CDR3 sequence: CASSPTTGGIGEQFF. The CDR3 coding sequence is TGTGCCAGCAGTCCCACAACGGGGGGCATTGGTGAGCAGTTCTTC.

This clonotype was counted between two and nine times. The rearrangement uses TRBV29-1 and TRBJ1-5, with 8 bases that match TRBD1. The CDR3 length is 13 residues. CDR1 SQVTM and CDR2 ANQGSEA come from the germline V gene. Trimming took 6 bases from V and 3 from J; bases not matched to a gene: 4. The CDR3 DNA reads as TGCAGCGTGCTGGGACAGGACAATCAGCCCCAGCATTTT. Translated: CSVLGQDNQPQHF.

This clonotype was observed at least ten times. The gene calls are TRBV5-1 and TRBJ2-3; D perhaps matches TRBD2 (6 bases). Germline values: CDR1 SGHRS, CDR2 YFSETQ. V lost 4 bases and J lost 0, with 12 bases in between. The CDR3 has 15 residues. CDR3 sequence (DNA): TGCGCCAGCAGCCCGGGACTGTTTAGCACAGATACGCAGTATTTT. Protein: CASSPGLFSTDTQYF.

This clonotype was counted at least ten times. The chain uses TRBV5-1 and TRBJ1-6; 7 nucleotides line up with TRBD1. Germline loops: CDR1 SGHRS, CDR2 YFSETQ. The length of the CDR3 is 14 residues. V shed 2 bases and J 7 bases; nucleotides not matched to a gene: 3. The CDR3 DNA is TGCGCCAGCAGCTTCCGGGACAGAAATTCACCCCTCCACTTT. Amino acids: CASSFRDRNSPLHF.

The V call is TRBV20-1, the J call TRBJ2-1; D possibly corresponds to TRBD1 (5 bases). There are 12 residues in the CDR3. Between the trimmed V and J ends, which lost 6 bases and 5 bases, there was a span of 11 bases. Looked up from germline, CDR1 is DFQATT and CDR2 is SNEGSKA (reference sequence). The CDR3 loop reads CSAGKGNNEQFF. The CDR3 bases are TGCAGTGCCGGAAAGGGGAACAATGAGCAGTTCTTC.

This clonotype has ten or more counts. J is TRBJ1-2 and V is TRBV20-1, with D perhaps TRBD1 (5 bases). Germline V gene sequence: CDR1 DFQATT, CDR2 SNEGSKA (reference sequence). The CDR3 has 15 residues. V was clipped by 8 bases and J by 2 bases, with 21 bases between them. This chain's CDR3 is CSPRRSRAANYGYTF. DNA for the CDR3: TGCAGTCCGAGGAGGTCCAGGGCGGCCAACTATGGCTACACCTTC.

This clonotype was seen a handful of times. The chain employs TRBV24-1 and TRBJ2-1; D gene unclear. Per the germline V gene, CDR1 is KGHDR and CDR2 is SFDVKD. CDR3 length: 15 amino acids. Trimming removed 5 bases at V and 5 bases at J, with 15 bases between. CDR3 residues: CATSGAETPDNEQFF. The CDR3 DNA is TGTGCCACCAGTGGGGCGGAGACCCCGGACAATGAGCAGTTCTTC.

This clonotype was seen repeatedly, ten times or more. The J gene is TRBJ2-1, the V gene TRBV20-1; D ambiguous. Germline CDR1 is DFQATT and CDR2 is SNEGSKA (reference sequence). With 2 bases removed from V and 8 bases from J, the gap between germline ends came to 10 bases. CDR3 length: 12 amino acids. CDR3 sequence (DNA): TGCAGTGCTAGACCCTGGCGCGATGAGCAGTTCTTC. Translation gives CSARPWRDEQFF.

This chain joins TRBV18 and TRBJ2-3; D is uncertain. CDR1 and CDR2 from the germline V gene are KGHSH and LQKENI. Deletions cut 3 bases from V and 0 bases from J, with 10 bases between. This CDR3 spans 15 amino acids. The chain's CDR3 is CASSPDVRSTDTQYF. CDR3 DNA: TGTGCCAGCTCACCGGACGTAAGGAGCACAGATACGCAGTATTTT.

The chain employs TRBV19 and TRBJ1-2, with D possibly being TRBD1 (5 bases). CDR1 is LNHDA, CDR2 SQIVND, per germline (reference sequence). This CDR3 spans 14 amino acids. V was shortened by 5 bases and J by 6 bases, with 16 bases between the two germline ends. DNA for the CDR3: TGTGCCAGTAGTTTTCGGGGGGATGGCGATGGCTACACCTTC. It is translated as CASSFRGDGDGYTF.

A few counts support this clonotype. The chain employs TRBV20-1 and TRBJ2-7; D remains ambiguous. V was pared by 0 bases and J by 2 bases, with 5 bases between. The CDR3 is 12 amino acids. Per germline, CDR1 DFQATT and CDR2 SNEGSKA (reference sequence). The CDR3 sequence is CSARDLAYEQYF. CDR3 DNA: TGCAGTGCTAGAGATCTAGCCTACGAGCAGTACTTC.

This clonotype was detected a few times. The V and J genes are TRBV20-1 and TRBJ2-1, with 9 bases identical to TRBD2. Trimming cost V 2 bases and J 5 bases; bases outside gene matches: 4. The CDR3 is made up of 14 amino acids. From germline, CDR1 is DFQATT and CDR2 SNEGSKA (reference sequence). CDR3 sequence: CSARLAGRDNEQFF. In DNA, the CDR3 is TGCAGTGCTAGACTAGCGGGAAGAGACAATGAGCAGTTCTTC.

In its sample, this clonotype was seen a few times. The chain joins TRBV3-1 to TRBJ2-1; 8 nucleotides line up with TRBD2. The CDR3 is 15 amino acids. Germline V gene lookup returns CDR1 LGHDT and CDR2 YNNKEL (reference sequence). V was clipped by 1 base and J by 4 bases; unmatched bases: 3. DNA of the CDR3: TGTGCCAGCAGCCAAGTACTAGCGGATTACAATGAGCAGTTCTTC. Encoded protein: CASSQVLADYNEQFF.

This clonotype was counted many times. V gene TRBV12-3 or TRBV12-4 combines with J gene TRBJ2-1, with TRBD1 identical over 9 bases. The CDR3 length is 15 residues. The V and J ends lost 3 bases and 3 bases, in that order; junction bases with no gene match: 3. CDR3 coding DNA: TGTGCCAGCAGTTTTGGGACAGGGATCTACAATGAGCAGTTCTTC. It specifies CASSFGTGIYNEQFF.

This clonotype was observed at least ten times. The junction differs from germline at one of its ends, possibly a read error. V and J are TRBV12-3 or TRBV12-4 and TRBJ2-7, with 8 bases lining up with TRBD1. CDR3 length equals 15 residues. CDR3 in DNA: TGTGCCAGCAGCTTAGGACAGGGTCGTAGTTACGAGCAGTACTTC. Protein: CASSLGQGRSYEQYF.

Many counts were recorded for this clonotype. This rearrangement joins TRBV12-3 or TRBV12-4 to TRBJ2-3; 7 bases are shared with TRBD1. V shed 4 bases, J shed 3 bases, and the junction held 4 bases outside the gene matches. CDR3 length equals 14 residues. CDR3 protein: CASSSTGWTDTQYF. The CDR3 nucleotides read TGTGCCAGCAGTTCGACAGGGTGGACAGATACGCAGTATTTT.

This clonotype was counted at least ten times. The rearrangement links TRBV29-1 to TRBJ1-1; no clear D. This CDR3 region has 11 residues. The V end lost 1 base, the J end lost 8 bases, and 8 bases lay between the germline ends. Germline V CDR1 and CDR2: SQVTM, ANQGSEA. The CDR3 sequence: CSVEVEGEAFF. CDR3 nucleotides: TGCAGCGTTGAAGTTGAAGGGGAAGCTTTCTTT.

This chain joins TRBV28 and TRBJ1-3, with D tentatively TRBD1 (5 bases). Trimming pared 4 bases from V and 2 bases from J, leaving 9 bases between. Germline CDR1 is MDHEN and CDR2 is SYDVKM. This CDR3 region has 14 residues. The CDR3 loop is CASSYETAGNTIYF. The DNA of the CDR3 is TGTGCCAGCAGTTACGAGACAGCTGGAAACACCATATATTTT.

The V call is TRBV7-2, the J call TRBJ2-3; 9 bases are a match to TRBD1. The V segment lost 2 bases and the J segment 2 bases; nucleotides outside the gene matches: 2. The CDR3 loop spans 15 amino acids. Germline V gene data show CDR1 as SGHTA and CDR2 as FQGNSA. DNA of the CDR3: TGTGCCAGCAGCTTAACAGGGGGCTTCACAGATACGCAGTATTTT. This encodes CASSLTGGFTDTQYF.

The chain has TRBV18 and TRBJ2-7, with 7 nucleotides matching TRBD1. The germline V gene has CDR1 KGHSH and CDR2 LQKENI. The CDR3 has 14 amino acids. V gave up 3 bases and J gave up 0 bases; unmatched junction bases: 2. The CDR3 spells CASSPWDSSYEQYF. The CDR3 DNA sequence: TGTGCCAGCTCACCTTGGGACAGCTCCTACGAGCAGTACTTC.